The rows below give T cell receptor beta chains drawn from one sample of a study of a mutant IDH1 vaccine in newly diagnosed glioma. Here immunoSEQ multiplex PCR was the method, and the copy in TCRdb shows in-frame clones only, minus some. The sample carries 92,000 or so clones, roughly 82% recorded once. Source: PBMCs, taken from a glioma patient treated with radiotherapy, temozolomide or both. The origin of the receptors is a man in his forties with glioma. Some clones in this sample may be carry-over from other donors' samples. The CDR3 runs from the conserved cysteine through the conserved F or W.

>TRBV18|TRBJ2-5
CASSSLQETQYF
>TRBV10-2|TRBJ1-1
CASSESGGPEAFF
>TRBV29-1|TRBJ1-3
CSVRGAGNTIYF
>TRBV6-5|TRBJ1-5
CASRDRGQGQPQHF
>TRBV29-1|TRBJ1-1
CSVDLVLNNRGLWGNTEAFF
>TRBV4-1|TRBJ2-1
CASSQLTREPWGEQFF
>TRBV5-1|TRBJ1-6
CASSLWQGGSPLHF
>TRBV4-1|TRBJ2-5
CASSQGPGGRVGVETQYF
>TRBV5-1|TRBJ1-1
CASSFTAGGNTEAFF
>TRBV6-6|TRBJ2-7
CASSYRAVNYEQYF
>TRBV30|TRBJ2-5
CAWSPAGAAAQYF
>TRBV4-1|TRBJ1-2
CASSQAPGRTSYGYTF
>TRBV5-1|TRBJ1-6
CASSLGGDSPNSPLHF
>TRBV29-1|TRBJ1-2
CSVERASYGYTF
>TRBV18|TRBJ1-1
CASSPGTADEAFF
>TRBV19|TRBJ1-1
CASTRTGMNTEAFF
>TRBV9|TRBJ2-5
CASSEGLAVETQYF
>TRBV19|TRBJ2-1
CASSIDSGGSYNEQFF
>TRBV20-1|TRBJ2-2
CSAQAFGELFF
>TRBV12-5|TRBJ1-1
CASGLSGQGNTEAFF